These 13 T cell receptor beta chains share one sample of origin, sequenced in a study of cytomegalovirus exposure and HLA in healthy donors (dated by TCRdb to the late 2010s). The library was prepared using the immunoSEQ multiplex PCR assay. In its TCRdb copy, this immuneACCESS table keeps in-frame sequences only and misses some clones. Where compared with another copy, unresolved V genes explain less than half of these, and the others have no known cause. Recorded for this sample are around 300,000 clones; around 89% of them occurred a single time. The ten most abundant clones make up about 0.86% of the sample. The specimen was PBMCs. The receptors originated from a woman aged 18-30 years in good health and CMV-seronegative.

This sequence joins TRBV28 and TRBJ1-5, with D maybe TRBD1 (6 bases). Trimming removed 5 bases from V and 5 bases from J, with 13 bases in between. The CDR3 spans 14 residues. Per germline, CDR1 MDHEN and CDR2 SYDVKM. The CDR3 loop reads CASSRTARDQPQHF. CDR3 DNA: TGTGCCAGCAGTCGGACAGCCCGGGATCAGCCCCAGCATTTT.

This clone was counted only a few times. V is TRBV6-5 and J is TRBJ1-1; perhaps TRBD1 as D (6 bases). The CDR3 is made up of 14 amino acids. Per the germline V gene, CDR1 is MNHEY and CDR2 is SVGAGI. The germline V and J ends were trimmed by 5 bases and 6 bases, with 16 bases remaining between them. CDR3 nucleotides: TGTGCCAGCAGTCCGGGGGGGGGCCGGTCTGAAGCTTTCTTT. Translating it yields CASSPGGGRSEAFF.

This chain joins TRBV19 and TRBJ2-7, with a tentative D call TRBD1 (5 bases). Germline lookup yields CDR1 LNHDA and CDR2 SQIVND (reference sequence). This CDR3 comprises 14 residues. Trimming pared 5 bases from V and 1 base from J, leaving 12 bases between. CDR3 residues: CASSPSRASYEQYF. CDR3 DNA sequence: TGTGCCAGTAGTCCCAGCAGGGCTTCCTACGAGCAGTACTTC.

V gene TRBV29-1 combines with J gene TRBJ1-2; D uncertain. In germline, CDR1 is SQVTM, CDR2 ANQGSEA. The CDR3 is 13 amino acids. The V gene lost 3 bases and the J gene lost 3 bases, with 11 bases spanning the gap. Here the CDR3 DNA reads TGCAGCGTTGACCCACGGTCGGACTATGGCTACACCTTC. Its translation: CSVDPRSDYGYTF.

The CDR3 is CAWKKDRAGEKLFF. CDR3 sequence (DNA): TGTGCCTGGAAAAAGGACAGGGCGGGAGAAAAACTGTTTTTT. This sequence joins TRBV30 and TRBJ1-4; TRBD1 matches 8 bases. J gave up 8 bases and V 4 bases, and 9 bases lay outside the gene matches. This CDR3 region has 14 residues. The germline V gene encodes CDR1 GTSNPN and CDR2 SVGIG (reference sequence).

The V gene is TRBV6-5, the J gene TRBJ1-1, with TRBD1 matching over 8 bases. Germline V lookup: CDR1 MNHEY, CDR2 SVGAGI. After removal of 0 bases from V and 3 bases from J, the junction contained 0 bases not matched to a gene. The CDR3 has 14 amino acids. The CDR3 nucleotides read TGTGCCAGCAGTTACTCGGGACAGGACACTGAAGCTTTCTTT. Translation: CASSYSGQDTEAFF.

The V call is TRBV18, the J call TRBJ2-5; 10 nucleotides align to TRBD1. Germline V gene lookup returns CDR1 KGHSH and CDR2 LQKENI. This CDR3 contains 15 residues. Trimming took 5 bases from V and 4 from J; bases not matched to a gene: 7. CDR3 nucleotide sequence: TGTGCCAGCTCAGTGGACAGGGGGTCAGGAGAGACCCAGTACTTC. Protein product: CASSVDRGSGETQYF.

This chain connects TRBV5-8 to TRBJ2-3, with 9 bases fitting TRBD1. V was pared by 4 bases and J by 5 bases, with 11 bases of the junction left unmatched. Germline V gene lookup returns CDR1 SGHTS and CDR2 YDEGEE. This CDR3 contains 16 residues. The CDR3 DNA reads TGTGCCAGCAGCGCGGATGGGGACAGGGTTTTAGATACGCAGTATTTT. This codes for CASSADGDRVLDTQYF.

V usage is TRBV28 and J usage is TRBJ1-3, with 11 bases matching TRBD1. J was trimmed by 0 bases and V by 2 bases; bases with no gene match: 12. This CDR3 comprises 20 residues. CDR1 MDHEN and CDR2 SYDVKM come from the germline V gene. CDR3 residues: CASSLRPTGTGGFSGNTIYF. The CDR3 coding sequence is TGTGCCAGCAGTTTAAGGCCCACCGGGACAGGGGGATTCTCTGGAAACACCATATATTTT.

The J gene is TRBJ2-2, the V gene TRBV4-2; TRBD2 aligns across 10 bases. In germline, CDR1 is LGHNA, CDR2 YNFKEQ. This CDR3 has 17 amino acids. Trimming removed 0 bases from V and 5 bases from J; junction bases left unmatched: 6. As DNA, the CDR3 is TGTGCCAGCAGCCAAGATCGGACTAGCGGAGCAACCGGGGAGCTGTTTTTT. Its protein is CASSQDRTSGATGELFF.

The genes are TRBV11-2 and TRBJ1-5, with TRBD1 identical over 9 bases. This CDR3 is built from 15 residues. V was pared by 5 bases and J by 4 bases, with 6 bases of the junction left unmatched. CDR1 and CDR2 from the germline V gene are SGHAT and FQNNGV. The CDR3 here is CASSPGQGENQPQHF. In DNA form, the CDR3 reads TGTGCCAGCAGCCCGGGACAGGGCGAGAATCAGCCCCAGCATTTT.

A single count supports this clone. The rearrangement links TRBV5-5 to TRBJ1-1; D remains ambiguous. Trimming stripped 3 bases from V and 5 bases from J, with 14 bases between. Germline CDR1 is SGHKS and CDR2 is YYEKEE (reference sequence). CDR3 length: 14 amino acids. The CDR3 bases are TGTGCCAGCAGCTACAGACATACTAGGACTGAAGCTTTCTTT. Translated, it gives CASSYRHTRTEAFF.

The chain uses TRBV28 and TRBJ2-1; TRBD2 agrees at 9 bases. This CDR3 contains 17 residues. V gave up 2 bases and J gave up 7 bases; unmatched junction bases: 12. Looked up from germline, CDR1 is MDHEN and CDR2 is SYDVKM. The CDR3 nucleotides read TGTGCCAGCAGTTTAAGGCGGGAGGGCCAAGGTGCGAATGAGCAGTTCTTC. It specifies CASSLRREGQGANEQFF.